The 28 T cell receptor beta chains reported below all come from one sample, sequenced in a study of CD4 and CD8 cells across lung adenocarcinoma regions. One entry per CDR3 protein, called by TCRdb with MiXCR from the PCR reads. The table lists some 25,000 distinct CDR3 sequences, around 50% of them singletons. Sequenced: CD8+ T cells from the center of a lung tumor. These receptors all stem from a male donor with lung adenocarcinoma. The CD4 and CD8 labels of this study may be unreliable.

The CDR3 DNA reads as TGCAGTGCTACAACAGGGGACAGTCCAATGAACATTCAGTACTTC. It is translated as CSATTGDSPMNIQYF. The V call is TRBV20-1, the J call TRBJ2-4; 7 bases are a match to TRBD1. V trimming: 4 bases; J trimming: 7 bases; junction bases outside the gene matches: 13. The CDR3 consists of 15 residues. CDR1 DFQATT and CDR2 SNEGSKA come from the germline V gene (reference sequence).

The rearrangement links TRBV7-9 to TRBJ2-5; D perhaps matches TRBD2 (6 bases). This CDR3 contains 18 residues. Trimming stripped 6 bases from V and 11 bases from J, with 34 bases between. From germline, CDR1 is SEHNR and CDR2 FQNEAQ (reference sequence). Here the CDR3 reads CASRITHVLTGVDNEQYF. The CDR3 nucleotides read TGTGCCAGCAGGATAACGCATGTACTAACGGGAGTGGACAATGAGCAGTACTTC.

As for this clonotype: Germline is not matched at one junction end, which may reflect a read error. DNA of the CDR3: TGTGCGGGGAGCCCGGGTAGAGGGAAAGATACCCAGTATTTC. It encodes CAGSPGRGKDTQYF. The rearrangement joins TRBV11-2 to TRBJ2-3, with a tentative D call TRBD2 (5 bases). Germline CDR1 is SGHAT and CDR2 is FQNNGV. The CDR3 contains 14 residues.

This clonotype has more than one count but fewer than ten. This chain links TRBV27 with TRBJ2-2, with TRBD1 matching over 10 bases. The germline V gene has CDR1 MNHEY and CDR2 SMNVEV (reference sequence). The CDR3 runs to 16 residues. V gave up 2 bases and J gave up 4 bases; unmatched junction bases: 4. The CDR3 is CASSLRTGGGTGELFF. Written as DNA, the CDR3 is TGTGCCAGCAGTTTAAGGACAGGGGGGGGCACCGGGGAGCTGTTTTTT.

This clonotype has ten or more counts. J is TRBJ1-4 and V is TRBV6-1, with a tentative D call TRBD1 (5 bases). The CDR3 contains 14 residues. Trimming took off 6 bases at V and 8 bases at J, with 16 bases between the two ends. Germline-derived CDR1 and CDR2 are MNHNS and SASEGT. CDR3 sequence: CASRSGGIGEKLFF. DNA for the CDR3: TGTGCCAGCAGATCCGGGGGGATCGGGGAAAAACTGTTTTTT.

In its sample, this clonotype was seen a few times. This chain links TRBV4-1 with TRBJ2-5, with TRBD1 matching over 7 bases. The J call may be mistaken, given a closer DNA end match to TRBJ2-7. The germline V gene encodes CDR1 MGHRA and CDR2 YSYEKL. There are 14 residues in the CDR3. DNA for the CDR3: TGCGCCAGCAGCCGCGTTGCAACAGGGGACGAGCAGTACTTC. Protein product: CASSRVATGDEQYF.

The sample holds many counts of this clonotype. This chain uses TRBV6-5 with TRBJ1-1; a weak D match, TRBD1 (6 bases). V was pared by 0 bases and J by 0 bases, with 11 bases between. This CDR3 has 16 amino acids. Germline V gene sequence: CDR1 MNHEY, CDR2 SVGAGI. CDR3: CASSYSGGVMNTEAFF. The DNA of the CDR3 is TGTGCCAGCAGTTACTCTGGGGGCGTAATGAACACTGAAGCTTTCTTT.

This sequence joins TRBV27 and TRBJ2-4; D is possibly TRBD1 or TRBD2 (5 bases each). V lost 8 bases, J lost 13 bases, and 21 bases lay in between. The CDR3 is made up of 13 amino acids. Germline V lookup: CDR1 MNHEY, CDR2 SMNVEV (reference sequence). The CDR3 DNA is TGTGCCAGCGGGGGTAGAGCCAAAAACACCCAGTACTTC. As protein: CASGGRAKNTQYF.

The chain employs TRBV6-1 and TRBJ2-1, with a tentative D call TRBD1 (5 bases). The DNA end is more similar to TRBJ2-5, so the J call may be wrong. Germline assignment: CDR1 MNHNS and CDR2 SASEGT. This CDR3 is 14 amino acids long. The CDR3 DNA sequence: TGTGCCAGCAGTGAGGTCCGCAGGGAAGAGACCCAGTACTTC. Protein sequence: CASSEVRREETQYF.

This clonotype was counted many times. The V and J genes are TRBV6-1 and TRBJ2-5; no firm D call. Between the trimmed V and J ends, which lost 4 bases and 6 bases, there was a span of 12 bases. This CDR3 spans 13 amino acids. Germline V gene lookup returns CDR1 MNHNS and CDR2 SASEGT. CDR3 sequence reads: CASSANREQTQYF. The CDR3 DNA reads TGTGCCAGCAGTGCTAATCGAGAACAGACCCAGTACTTC.

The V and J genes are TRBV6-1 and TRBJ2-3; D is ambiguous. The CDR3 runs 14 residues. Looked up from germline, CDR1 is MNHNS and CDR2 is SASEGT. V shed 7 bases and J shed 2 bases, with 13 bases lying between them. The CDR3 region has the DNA TGTGCCAGCAATCCTCAGGCGTTCACAGATACGCAGTATTTT. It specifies CASNPQAFTDTQYF.

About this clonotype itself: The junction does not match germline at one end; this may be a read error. CDR3 residues: CAWGQCLINIQYF. The CDR3 DNA sequence: TGTGCCTGGGGGCAATGCCTTATAAATATTCAGTACTTT. The rearrangement uses TRBV10-3 and TRBJ2-3, with D tentatively TRBD1 (6 bases). The CDR3 is 13 residues long. The germline V gene has CDR1 ENHRY and CDR2 SYGVKD.

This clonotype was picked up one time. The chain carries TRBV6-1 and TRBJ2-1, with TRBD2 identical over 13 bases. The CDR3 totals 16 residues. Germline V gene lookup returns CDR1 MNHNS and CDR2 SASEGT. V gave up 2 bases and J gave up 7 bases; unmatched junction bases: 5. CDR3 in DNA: TGTGCCAGCAGTGAAACGGGGACTAGCGGGAAAAATGAGCAGTTCTTC. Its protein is CASSETGTSGKNEQFF.

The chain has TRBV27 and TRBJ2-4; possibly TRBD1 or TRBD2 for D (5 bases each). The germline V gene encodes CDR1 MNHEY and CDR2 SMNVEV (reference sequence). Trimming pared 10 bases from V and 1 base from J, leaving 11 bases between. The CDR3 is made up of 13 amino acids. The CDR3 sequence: CATGLCAKNIQYF. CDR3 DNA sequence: TGTGCCACGGGGCTGTGCGCCAAAAACATTCAGTACTTC.

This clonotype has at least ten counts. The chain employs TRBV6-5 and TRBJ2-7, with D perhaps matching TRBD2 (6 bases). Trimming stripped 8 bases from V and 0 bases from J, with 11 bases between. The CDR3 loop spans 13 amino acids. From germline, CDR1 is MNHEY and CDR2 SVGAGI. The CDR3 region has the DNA TGTGCCAGCGGAGAGGGACTCTCCTACGAGCAGTACTTC. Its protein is CASGEGLSYEQYF.

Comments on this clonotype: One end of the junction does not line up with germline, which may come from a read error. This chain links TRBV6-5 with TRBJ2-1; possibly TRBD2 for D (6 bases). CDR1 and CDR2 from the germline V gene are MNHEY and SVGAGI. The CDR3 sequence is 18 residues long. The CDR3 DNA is TGTGCCAGCAGTTACTCGAGGCATCAGGAGGGGACTCGGGATGAGCAGTACTTT. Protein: CASSYSRHQEGTRDEQYF.

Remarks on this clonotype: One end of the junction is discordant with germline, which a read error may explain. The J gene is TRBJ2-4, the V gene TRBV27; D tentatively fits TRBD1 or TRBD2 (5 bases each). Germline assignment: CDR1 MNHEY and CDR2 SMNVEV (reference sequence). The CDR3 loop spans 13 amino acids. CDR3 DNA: TGTGCCAGGGGGCTGGGAGCGAAAAATATTCAGTACTTC. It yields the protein CARGLGAKNIQYF.

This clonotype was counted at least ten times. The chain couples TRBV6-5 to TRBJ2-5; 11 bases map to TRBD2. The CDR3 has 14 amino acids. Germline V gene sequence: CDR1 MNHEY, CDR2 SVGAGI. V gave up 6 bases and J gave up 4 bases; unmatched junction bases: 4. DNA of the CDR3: TGTGCCAGCAGACTAGCGGGAGTCGGAGAGACCCAGTACTTC. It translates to CASRLAGVGETQYF.

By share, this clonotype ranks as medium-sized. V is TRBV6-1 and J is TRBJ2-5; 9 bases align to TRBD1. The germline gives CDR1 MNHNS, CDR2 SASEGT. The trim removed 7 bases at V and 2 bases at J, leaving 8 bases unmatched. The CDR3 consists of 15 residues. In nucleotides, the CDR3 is TGTGCCAGCATTGATACAGGGGGCCCGCAAGAGACCCAGTACTTC. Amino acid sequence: CASIDTGGPQETQYF.

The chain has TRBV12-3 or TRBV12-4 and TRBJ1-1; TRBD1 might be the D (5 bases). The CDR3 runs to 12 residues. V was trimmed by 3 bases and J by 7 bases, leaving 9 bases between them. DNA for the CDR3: TGTGCCAGCAGTTTGACAGCGGGTGAAGCTTTCTTT. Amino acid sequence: CASSLTAGEAFF.

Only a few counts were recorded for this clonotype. The CDR3 protein is CASSYSISWNTGELFF. The CDR3, as DNA: TGTGCCAGCAGTTACTCGATTTCCTGGAACACCGGGGAGCTGTTTTTT. The chain joins TRBV6-5 to TRBJ2-2; D unclear. Germline V lookup: CDR1 MNHEY, CDR2 SVGAGI. V lost 0 bases, J lost 1 base, and 9 bases lay in between. This CDR3 region has 16 residues.

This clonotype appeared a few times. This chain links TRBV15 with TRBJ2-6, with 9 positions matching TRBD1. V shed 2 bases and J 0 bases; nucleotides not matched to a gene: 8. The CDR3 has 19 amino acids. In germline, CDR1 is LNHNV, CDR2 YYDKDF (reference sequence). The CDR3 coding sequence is TGTGCCACCAGCAGATACTTGGGACAGGGCAGCTCTGGGGCCAACGTCCTGACTTTC. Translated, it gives CATSRYLGQGSSGANVLTF.

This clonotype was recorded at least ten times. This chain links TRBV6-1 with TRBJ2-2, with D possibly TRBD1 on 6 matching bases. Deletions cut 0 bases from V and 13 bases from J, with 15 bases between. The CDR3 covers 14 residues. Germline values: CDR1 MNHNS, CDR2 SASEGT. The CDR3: CASSEAPRTVGLFF. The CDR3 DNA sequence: TGTGCCAGCAGTGAAGCGCCTAGGACAGTAGGGCTGTTTTTT.

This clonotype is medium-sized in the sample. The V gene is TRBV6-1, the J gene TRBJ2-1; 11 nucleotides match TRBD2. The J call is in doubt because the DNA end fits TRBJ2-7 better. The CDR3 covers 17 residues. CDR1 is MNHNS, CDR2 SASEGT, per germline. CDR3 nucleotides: TGTGCCAGCAGCAGGCTAGCGGGAGGCCTTCGGCCCTACGAGCAGTACTTC. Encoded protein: CASSRLAGGLRPYEQYF.

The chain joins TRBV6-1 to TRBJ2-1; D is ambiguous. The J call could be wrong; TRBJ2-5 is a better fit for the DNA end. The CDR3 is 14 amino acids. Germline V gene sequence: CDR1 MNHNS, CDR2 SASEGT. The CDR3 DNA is TGTGCCAGCACCCCCTTAAACACTCAAGAGACCCAGTACTTC. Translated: CASTPLNTQETQYF.

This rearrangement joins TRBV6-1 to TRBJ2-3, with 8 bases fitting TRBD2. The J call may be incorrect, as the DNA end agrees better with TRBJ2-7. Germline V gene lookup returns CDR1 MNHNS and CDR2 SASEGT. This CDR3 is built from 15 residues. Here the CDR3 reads CASSGLARGPDTQYF. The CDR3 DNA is TGTGCCAGCAGTGGACTAGCGCGAGGCCCAGATACGCAGTACTTC.

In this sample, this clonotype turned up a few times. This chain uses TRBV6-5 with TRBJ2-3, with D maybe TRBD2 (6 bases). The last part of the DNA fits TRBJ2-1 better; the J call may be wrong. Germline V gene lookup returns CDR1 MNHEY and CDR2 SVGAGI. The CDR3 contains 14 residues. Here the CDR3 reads CASSYKVAGWEQFF. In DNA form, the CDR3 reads TGTGCCAGCAGTTATAAGGTTGCGGGATGGGAGCAGTTCTTC.

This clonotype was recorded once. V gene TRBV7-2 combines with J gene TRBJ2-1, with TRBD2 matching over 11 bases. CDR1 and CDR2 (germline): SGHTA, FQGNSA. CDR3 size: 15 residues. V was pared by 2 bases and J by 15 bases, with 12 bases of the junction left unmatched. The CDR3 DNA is TGTGCCAGCAGCTTAACTAGCGGGAGTTATCTGTGGAGGTTCTTC. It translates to CASSLTSGSYLWRFF. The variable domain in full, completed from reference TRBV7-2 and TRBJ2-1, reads GAGVSQSPSNKVTEKGKDVELRCDPISGHTALYWYRQSLGQGLEFLIYFQGNSAPDKSGLPSDRFSAERTGGSVSTLTIQRTQQEDSAVYLCASSLTSGSYLWRFFGPGTRLTVL.